This T cell receptor (beta chain) was captured by sequencing in a study of T cells after yellow fever vaccination. Points from the study as a whole: Contaminating bulk clonotypes could be abundant in FACS-sorted repertoires. Post-booster reappearance was seen for most primary-vaccination clones (around 96% CD4, 85% to 90% CD8).

The CDR3 runs 14 residues. Between the trimmed V and J ends, which lost 5 bases and 3 bases, there was a span of 17 bases. From germline, CDR1 is DFQATT and CDR2 SNEGSKA (reference sequence). Conversion of TCR transcripts into cDNA relied on 5'RACE template switching, which added a universal primer site and UMIs. Each CDR3 protein is one row after TCRdb ran MiXCR on the 5' RACE reads. The sample holds 170,000 or so distinct CDR3 sequences, about a tenth seen once. In regard to this clonotype: Its antigen is unknown.

The TCR comes from a young man who received the YFV17D yellow fever vaccine. The chain carries TRBV20-1 and TRBJ2-7, with unresolved D. Material: CD8+ T cells sorted from PBMCs, obtained 45 days after the yellow fever booster vaccination. The CDR3 DNA is TGCAGTGCTCTGTCCGTCCGTACTTTCTACGAGCAGTACTTC. Its translation: CSALSVRTFYEQYF.